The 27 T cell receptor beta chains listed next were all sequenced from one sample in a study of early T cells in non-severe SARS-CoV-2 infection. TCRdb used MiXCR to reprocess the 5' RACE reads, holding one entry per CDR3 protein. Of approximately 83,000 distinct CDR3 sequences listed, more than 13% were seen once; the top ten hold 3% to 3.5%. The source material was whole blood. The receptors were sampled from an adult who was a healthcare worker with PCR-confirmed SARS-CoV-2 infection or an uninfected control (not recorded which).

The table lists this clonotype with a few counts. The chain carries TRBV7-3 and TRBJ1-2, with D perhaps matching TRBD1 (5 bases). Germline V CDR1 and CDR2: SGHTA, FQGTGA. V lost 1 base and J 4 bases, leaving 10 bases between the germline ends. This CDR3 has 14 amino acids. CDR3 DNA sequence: TGTGCCAGCAGCTTAAATGAACAGGCCTATGGCTACACCTTC. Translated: CASSLNEQAYGYTF. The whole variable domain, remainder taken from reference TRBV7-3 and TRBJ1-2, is GAGVSQTPSNKVTEKGKYVELRCDPISGHTALYWYRQSLGQGPEFLIYFQGTGAADDSGLPNDRFFAVRPEGSVSTLKIQRTERGDSAVYLCASSLNEQAYGYTFGSGTRLTVV.

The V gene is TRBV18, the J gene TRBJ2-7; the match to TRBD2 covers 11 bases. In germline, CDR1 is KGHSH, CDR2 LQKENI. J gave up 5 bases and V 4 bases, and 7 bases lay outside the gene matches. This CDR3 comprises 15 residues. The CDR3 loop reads CASSRAGLAGDEQYF. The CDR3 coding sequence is TGTGCCAGCTCACGTGCTGGACTAGCGGGTGACGAGCAGTACTTC.

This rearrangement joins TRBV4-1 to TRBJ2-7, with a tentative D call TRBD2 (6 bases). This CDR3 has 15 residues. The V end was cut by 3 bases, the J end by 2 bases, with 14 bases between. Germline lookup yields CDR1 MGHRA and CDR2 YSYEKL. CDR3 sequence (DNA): TGCGCCAGCAGCCAGAGCCCTAGCGTTGCCTACGAGCAGTACTTC. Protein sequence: CASSQSPSVAYEQYF.

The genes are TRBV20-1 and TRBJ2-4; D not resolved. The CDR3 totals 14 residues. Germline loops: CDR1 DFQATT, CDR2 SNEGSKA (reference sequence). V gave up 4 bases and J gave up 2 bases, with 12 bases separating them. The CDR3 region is CSANEATPKNIQYF. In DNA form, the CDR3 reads TGCAGTGCTAACGAGGCAACTCCCAAAAACATTCAGTACTTC.

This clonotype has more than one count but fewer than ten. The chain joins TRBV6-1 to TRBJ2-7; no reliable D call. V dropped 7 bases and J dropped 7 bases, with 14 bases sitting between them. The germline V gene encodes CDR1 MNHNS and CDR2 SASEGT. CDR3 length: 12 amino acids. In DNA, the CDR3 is TGTGCCAGCAAAGGCCGTATAGGGGAGCAGTACTTC. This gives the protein CASKGRIGEQYF.

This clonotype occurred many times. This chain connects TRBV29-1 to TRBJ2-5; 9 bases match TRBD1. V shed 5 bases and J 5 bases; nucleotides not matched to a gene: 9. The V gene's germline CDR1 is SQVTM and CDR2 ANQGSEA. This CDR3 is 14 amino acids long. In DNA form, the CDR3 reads TGCAGCGTTCGGCCGGGACAGGGTTGGGAGACCCAGTACTTC. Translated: CSVRPGQGWETQYF.

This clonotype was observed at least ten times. CDR3 sequence: CSVEAFDGGSNYGYTF. In DNA, the CDR3 is TGCAGCGTTGAAGCGTTTGATGGGGGGTCCAACTATGGCTACACCTTC. The chain has TRBV29-1 and TRBJ1-2, with a possible D match to TRBD1 (5 bases). Germline V lookup: CDR1 SQVTM, CDR2 ANQGSEA. V lost 1 base and J lost 2, with 17 bases in between. CDR3 size: 16 residues. The full variable domain, in which reference TRBV29-1 and TRBJ1-2 provide the parts outside the CDR3, is SAVISQKPSRDICQRGTSLTIQCQVDSQVTMMFWYRQQPGQSLTLIATANQGSEATYESGFVIDKFPISRPNLTFSTLTVSNMSPEDSSIYLCSVEAFDGGSNYGYTFGSGTRLTVV.

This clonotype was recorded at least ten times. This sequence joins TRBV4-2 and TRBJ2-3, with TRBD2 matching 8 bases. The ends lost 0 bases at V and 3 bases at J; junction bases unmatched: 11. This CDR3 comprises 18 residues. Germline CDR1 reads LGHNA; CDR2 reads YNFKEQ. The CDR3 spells CASSQDLPSGGRTDTQYF. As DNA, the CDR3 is TGTGCCAGCAGCCAAGATCTCCCAAGCGGGGGAAGAACAGATACGCAGTATTTT.

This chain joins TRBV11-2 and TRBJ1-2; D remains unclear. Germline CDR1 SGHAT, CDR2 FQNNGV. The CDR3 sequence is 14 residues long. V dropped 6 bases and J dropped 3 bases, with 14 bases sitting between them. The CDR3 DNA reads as TGTGCCAGCAGGCGCGGAGGGAGAGACTATGGCTACACCTTC. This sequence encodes CASRRGGRDYGYTF.

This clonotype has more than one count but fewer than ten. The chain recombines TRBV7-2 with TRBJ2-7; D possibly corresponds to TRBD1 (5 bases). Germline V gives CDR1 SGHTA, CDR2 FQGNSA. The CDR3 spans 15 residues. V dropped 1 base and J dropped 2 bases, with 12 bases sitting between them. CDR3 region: CASSLEAGIAYEQYF. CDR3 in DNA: TGTGCCAGCAGCTTAGAGGCAGGGATTGCCTACGAGCAGTACTTC.

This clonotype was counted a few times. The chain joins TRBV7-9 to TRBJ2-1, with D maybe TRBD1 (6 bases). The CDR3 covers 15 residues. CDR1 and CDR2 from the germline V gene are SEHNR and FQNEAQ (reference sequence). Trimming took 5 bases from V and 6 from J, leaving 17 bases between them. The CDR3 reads CASSPRQVSINEQFF. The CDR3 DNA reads TGTGCCAGCAGCCCCCGACAGGTCTCTATCAATGAGCAGTTCTTC. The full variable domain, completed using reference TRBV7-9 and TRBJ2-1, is DTGVSQNPRHKITKRGQNVTFRCDPISEHNRLYWYRQTLGQGPEFLTYFQNEAQLEKSRLLSDRFSAERPKGSFSTLEIQRTEQGDSAMYLCASSPRQVSINEQFFGPGTRLTVL.

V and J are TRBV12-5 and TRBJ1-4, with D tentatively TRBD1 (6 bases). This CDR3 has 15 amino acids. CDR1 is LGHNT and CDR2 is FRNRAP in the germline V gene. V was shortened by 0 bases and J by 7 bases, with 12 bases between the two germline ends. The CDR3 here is CASGLVMGAAEKLFF. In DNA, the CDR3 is TGTGCTAGTGGTTTGGTAATGGGGGCTGCTGAAAAACTGTTTTTT.

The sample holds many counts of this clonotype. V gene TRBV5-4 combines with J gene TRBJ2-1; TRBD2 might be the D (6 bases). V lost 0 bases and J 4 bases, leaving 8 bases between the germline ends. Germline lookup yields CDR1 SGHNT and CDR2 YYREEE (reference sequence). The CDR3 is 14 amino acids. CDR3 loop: CASSLGGVYNEQFF. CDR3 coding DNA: TGTGCCAGCAGCTTGGGGGGGGTATACAATGAGCAGTTCTTC.

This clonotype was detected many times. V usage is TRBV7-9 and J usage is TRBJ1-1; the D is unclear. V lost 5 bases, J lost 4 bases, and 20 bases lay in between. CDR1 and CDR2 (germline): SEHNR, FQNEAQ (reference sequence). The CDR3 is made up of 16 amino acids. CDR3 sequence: CASSPLRKVTGTEAFF. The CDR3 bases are TGTGCCAGCAGCCCCCTTAGAAAAGTGACGGGCACTGAAGCTTTCTTT. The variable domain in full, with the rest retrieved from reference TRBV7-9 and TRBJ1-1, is DTGVSQNPRHKITKRGQNVTFRCDPISEHNRLYWYRQTLGQGPEFLTYFQNEAQLEKSRLLSDRFSAERPKGSFSTLEIQRTEQGDSAMYLCASSPLRKVTGTEAFFGQGTRLTVV.

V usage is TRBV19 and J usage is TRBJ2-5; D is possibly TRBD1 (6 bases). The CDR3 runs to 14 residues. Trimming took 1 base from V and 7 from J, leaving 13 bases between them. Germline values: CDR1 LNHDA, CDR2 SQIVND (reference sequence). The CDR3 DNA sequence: TGTGCCAGTAGTATAGCTGGAAAAGGGGGGACCCAGTACTTC. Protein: CASSIAGKGGTQYF.

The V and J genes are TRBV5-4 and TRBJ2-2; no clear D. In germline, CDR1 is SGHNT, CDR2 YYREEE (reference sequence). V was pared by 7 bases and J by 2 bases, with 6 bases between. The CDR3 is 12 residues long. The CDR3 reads CASPDNTGELFF. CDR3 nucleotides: TGTGCCAGCCCGGACAACACCGGGGAGCTGTTTTTT.

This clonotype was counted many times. This CDR3 reads CASSPAARYEQYF. As DNA, the CDR3 is TGTGCCAGCAGCCCCGCGGCCCGCTACGAGCAGTACTTC. The chain uses TRBV21-1 and TRBJ2-7; TRBD2 is taken as the D call from the table, unchecked against the DNA. TRBV21-1 is an annotated pseudogene. The CDR3 runs to 13 residues.

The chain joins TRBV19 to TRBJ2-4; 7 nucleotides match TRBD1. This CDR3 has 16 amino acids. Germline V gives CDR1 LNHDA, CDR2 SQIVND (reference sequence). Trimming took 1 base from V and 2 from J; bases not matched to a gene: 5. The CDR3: CASSIGDSLSKNIQYF. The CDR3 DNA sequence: TGTGCCAGTAGTATAGGGGACAGCCTCTCCAAAAACATTCAGTACTTC.

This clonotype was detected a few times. The CDR3 spells CASSLMPDSYNSPLHF. The CDR3 DNA sequence: TGTGCCAGCAGCTTAATGCCGGACTCCTATAATTCACCCCTCCACTTT. The chain links TRBV7-2 to TRBJ1-6; D unclear. Germline V CDR1 and CDR2: SGHTA, FQGNSA. V gave up 2 bases and J gave up 0 bases, with 8 bases separating them. This CDR3 spans 16 amino acids.

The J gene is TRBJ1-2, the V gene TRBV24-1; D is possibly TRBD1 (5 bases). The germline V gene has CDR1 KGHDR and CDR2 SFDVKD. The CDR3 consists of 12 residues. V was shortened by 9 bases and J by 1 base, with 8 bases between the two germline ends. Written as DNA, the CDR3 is TGTGCCACCGGGGACGGTAACTATGGCTACACCTTC. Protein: CATGDGNYGYTF.

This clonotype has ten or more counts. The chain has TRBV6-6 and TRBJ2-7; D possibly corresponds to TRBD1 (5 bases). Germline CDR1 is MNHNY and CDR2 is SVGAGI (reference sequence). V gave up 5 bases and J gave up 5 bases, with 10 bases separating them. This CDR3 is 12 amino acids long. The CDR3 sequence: CASSNQGNEQYF. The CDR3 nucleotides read TGTGCCAGCAGTAACCAGGGTAACGAGCAGTACTTC.

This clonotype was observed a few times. The CDR3 protein is CASSGPTSPQGDTQYF. CDR3 sequence (DNA): TGTGCCAGCAGCGGCCCGACTAGTCCGCAGGGAGATACGCAGTATTTT. The chain combines TRBV9 with TRBJ2-3, with a weak D call TRBD2 (6 bases). Trimming shortened V by 3 bases and J by 5 bases, and 19 bases separated the two germline ends. Germline V lookup: CDR1 SGDLS, CDR2 YYNGEE. The CDR3 loop spans 16 amino acids.

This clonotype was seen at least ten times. CDR3 loop: CASSQEGPSGANVLTF. The CDR3 coding sequence is TGTGCCAGCAGCCAAGAGGGACCCTCTGGGGCCAACGTCCTGACTTTC. The chain joins TRBV14 to TRBJ2-6; the D gene could be TRBD1 or TRBD2 (5 bases each). CDR1 is SGHDN and CDR2 is FVKESK in the germline V gene. The CDR3 loop spans 16 amino acids. The ends were cut back, 0 bases at V and 0 bases at J, with 6 bases in the middle.

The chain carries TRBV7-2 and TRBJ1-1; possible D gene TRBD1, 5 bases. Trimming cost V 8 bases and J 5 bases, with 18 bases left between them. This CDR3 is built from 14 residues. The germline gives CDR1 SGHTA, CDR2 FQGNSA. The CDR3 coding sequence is TGTGCCAGCCCCCCGCCGGGACTGTATACTGAAGCTTTCTTT. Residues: CASPPPGLYTEAFF.

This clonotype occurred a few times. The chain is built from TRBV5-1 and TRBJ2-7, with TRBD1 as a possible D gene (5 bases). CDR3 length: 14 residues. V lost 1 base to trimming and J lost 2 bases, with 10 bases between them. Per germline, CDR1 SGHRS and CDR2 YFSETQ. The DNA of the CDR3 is TGCGCCAGCAGCTTGTTTCAAGGGGCCTACGAGCAGTACTTC. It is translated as CASSLFQGAYEQYF.

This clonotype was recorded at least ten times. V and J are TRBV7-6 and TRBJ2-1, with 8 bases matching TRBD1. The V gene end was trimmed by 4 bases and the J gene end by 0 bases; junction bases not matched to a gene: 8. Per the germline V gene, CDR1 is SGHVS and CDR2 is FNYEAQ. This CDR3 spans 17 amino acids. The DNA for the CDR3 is TGTGCCAGCAGCTGGGGGACAGGACGAAGCTCCTACAATGAGCAGTTCTTC. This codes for CASSWGTGRSSYNEQFF.

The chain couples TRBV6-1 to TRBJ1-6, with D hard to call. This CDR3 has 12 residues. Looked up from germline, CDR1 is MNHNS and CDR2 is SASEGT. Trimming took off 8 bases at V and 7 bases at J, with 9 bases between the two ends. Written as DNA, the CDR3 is TGTGCCAGCCTCCAGGCAAATTCACCCCTCCACTTT. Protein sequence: CASLQANSPLHF.